This TCR beta chain was recorded in a study of blood T cell repertoires in COVID-19 (dated by TCRdb to 2020 to 2021). The study in broad terms: Samples covering the acute and convalescent phases of COVID-19 were provided by collaborators in the United States, Italy and Spain. The prospective study material was composed of cDNA or gDNA derived from T cells, B-cell-depleted T cells, or PBMCs. Deeply sampled blood TCRbeta repertoires from subjects exposed to, actively infected with, or recovered from COVID-19 were included in the dataset. The repertoires were released in a freely available public database intended as a resource for research on the immune response to SARS-CoV-2. Samples came from the ongoing ImmuneRACE study (first 160 participants) plus 1,254 subjects from 6 global collaborators. The sample metadata nearly always contained a de-identified subject ID, COVID-19 status, age in years and sex. Where HLA class I and class II types were available, the types were taken from metadata supplied by the sample provider, not from assay-based typing. The investigation overall reported the following: How much clinical and demographic metadata was included differed by source and by participant, and the metadata was provided uncurated.

The germline V gene encodes CDR1 MNHNS and CDR2 SASEGT. V ends up 2 bases short and J 4 bases short, with an unmatched junction base count of 3. The CDR3 starts with the cysteine, ends with the phenylalanine, and has 15 residues. Kept here is only the CDR3 DNA, which spans 45 bases and is read in frame from base 1. As for this clone: The antigen it recognizes is unknown. Base qualities are not provided; no much larger clone lies one nucleotide away.

The immunoSEQ Assay, a bias-controlled multiplex PCR, was used to amplify TCRbeta CDR3 regions from genomic DNA. Under the source paper's analysis protocol: Within the assay, amplification of reference gene primers was used to estimate how many nucleated cells each sample contained. To quantify the absolute abundance of each unique TCRbeta CDR3 rearrangement, sequence reads were collapsed and filtered. For each sample, productive Simpson clonality was calculated as the square root of Simpson's diversity index over productive rearrangements. In its TCRdb copy, this immuneACCESS table keeps in-frame sequences only and misses some clones. Where compared with another copy, unresolved V genes explain less than half of these, and the others have no known cause. V and J calls and clone size are those listed in that table; D and trimming were worked out from the DNA. Recorded for this sample are 300,000 to 500,000 clones; 70% to 90% of them occurred a single time. The ten top clones hold 0.9% to 1% of the sample.

In the prospective study, participants were roughly 18 to 90 years old, resided in under 30 geographic areas of the United States, and were enrolled through a virtual design. Cohort assignment in the prospective study relied on participant-reported clinical history from a screening survey and a study questionnaire. Each participant in the prospective study had whole blood, serum and a nasopharyngeal or oropharyngeal swab collected by mobile phlebotomists. Over a roughly two-month period, participants in the prospective study had the option of providing additional blood draws and questionnaires. Blood samples from the prospective study were shipped frozen or at room temperature prior to DNA extraction.

The chain uses TRBV6-1 and TRBJ2-7; 12 bases in between match TRBD2. Sequencing input: PBMCs or T cells enriched from blood (not recorded which). This clonotype was sampled from a woman aged 25 to 39 with acute COVID-19. In nucleotides, the sequence is TGTGCCAGCAGTGAACCCCTAGCGGGGGGGTACGAGCAGTACTTC. The translation is CASSEPLAGGYEQYF.